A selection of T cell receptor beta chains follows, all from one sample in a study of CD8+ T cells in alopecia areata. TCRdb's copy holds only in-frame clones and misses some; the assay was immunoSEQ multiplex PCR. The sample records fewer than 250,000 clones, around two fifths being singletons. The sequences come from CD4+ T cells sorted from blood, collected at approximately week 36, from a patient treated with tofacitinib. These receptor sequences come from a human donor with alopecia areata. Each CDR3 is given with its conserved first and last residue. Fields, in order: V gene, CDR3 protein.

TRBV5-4 CASSAWDRGGSGANVLTF
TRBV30 CAWGRANEKLFF
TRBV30 CAWSVDRGKETQYF
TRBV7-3 CASGHEQYF
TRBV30 CAWSWGTVGNTIYF
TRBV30 CALTGGGETQYF
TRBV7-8 CASSLDYSTDTQYF
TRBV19 CAVEAGRTDTQYF
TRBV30 CAGNRGWETQYF
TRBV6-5 CASSYRGPTYEQYF
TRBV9 CASSLQDTQYF
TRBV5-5 CASSAAGELGANVLTF
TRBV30 CAWRTGDQPQHF
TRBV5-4 CASSLSANEQYF
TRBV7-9 CASSSVGSYNEQFF
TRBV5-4 CASSPMDSGEKLFF
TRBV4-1 CASSRSGSWNSYNEQFF
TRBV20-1 CSAISSYEQYF
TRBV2 CASVRDNSNEQFF
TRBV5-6 CASSFVGAGANVLTF
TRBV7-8 CASSLSSKGGYTF
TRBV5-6 CASSWGTYSNTEAFF
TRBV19 CASSIAHTTDTQYF
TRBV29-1 CSALTAYNEQFF
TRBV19 CASSTGVNRGFGANVLTF
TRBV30 CAWSRDSSYEQYF
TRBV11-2 CASSRLAASSVSDTQYF
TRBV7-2 CASSPSGYEQYF
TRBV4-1 CASSQGTSIEGNIQYF
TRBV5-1 CASSPGLRKDQPQHF
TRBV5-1 CASSLVAGTYEQYF
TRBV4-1 CASSRTSGSEGGRIF
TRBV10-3 CAIRLSIGHGDNEQFF
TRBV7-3 CASSYDRGSYEQYF
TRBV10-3 CAISESGTTRETQYF
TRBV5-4 CASSPGGRDLYEQYF
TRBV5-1 CASSLAGPSYEQYF
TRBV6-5 CASINWKNTEAFF
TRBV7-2 CASSQQRNQPQHF
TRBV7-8 CASSQGPRKETQYF
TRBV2 CASSPMREQYF